The 32 T cell receptor beta chains below were found in one sample sequenced in a study of CD8+ T cells in alopecia areata. Extracted RNA was reverse transcribed into cDNA, the sequencing template. Sequenced by immunoSEQ multiplex PCR; TCRdb stores in-frame clones only, minus some. The sample shows under 350,000 clones, 58% of them seen only once. Treatment described: oral pan-JAK inhibitor, 5-10 mg twice daily. The material was CD4+ T cells sorted from blood, obtained at week 24, from a patient treated with tofacitinib. The receptors derive from a human donor with alopecia areata.

The chain couples TRBV5-1 to TRBJ2-5; a possible D gene is TRBD1 (6 bases). V was pared by 4 bases and J by 4 bases, with 14 bases between. Germline V gene lookup returns CDR1 SGHRS and CDR2 YFSETQ. This CDR3 has 14 amino acids. The CDR3 nucleotides read TGCGCCAGCAGCGAAAACAGGGTCCGAGAGACCCAGTACTTC. Translating it yields CASSENRVRETQYF. Variable domain in full (rest from reference TRBV5-1 and TRBJ2-5): KAGVTQTPRYLIKTRGQQVTLSCSPISGHRSVSWYQQTPGQGLQFLFEYFSETQRNKGNFPGRFSGRQFSNSRSEMNVSTLELGDSALYLCASSENRVRETQYFGPGTRLLVL.

This clone was recorded only once. The chain has TRBV5-1 and TRBJ1-6; D is undetermined. CDR3 length: 15 residues. From germline, CDR1 is SGHRS and CDR2 YFSETQ. The germline V and J ends were trimmed by 4 bases and 8 bases, with 16 bases remaining between them. The CDR3, as DNA: TGCGCCAGCAGCACGGCAGTCAGGAGAGATTCACCCCTCCACTTT. Protein product: CASSTAVRRDSPLHF.

This clone has just one count. The sample holds other DNA sequences that translate to the same CDR3. The CDR3 nucleotides read TGTGCCTGGAGTGGTGGGTATCAAGAGACCCAGTACTTC. Translation gives CAWSGGYQETQYF. V is TRBV30 and J is TRBJ2-5; no clear D. CDR1 is GTSNPN, CDR2 SVGIG, per germline (reference sequence). This CDR3 is 13 amino acids long. V lost 1 base, J lost 2 bases, and 8 bases lay in between.

The chain employs TRBV7-3 and TRBJ2-5, with 7 bases aligning to TRBD2. The germline CDR1 and CDR2 sequences are SGHTA and FQGTGA. There are 15 residues in the CDR3. J lost 2 bases, V lost 5 bases, and 8 bases had no gene match. The CDR3, as DNA: TGTGCCAGCAGCGCAGGACTAGTAGCACAAGAGACCCAGTACTTC. Translation: CASSAGLVAQETQYF.

This clone occurred a few times. The chain joins TRBV12-5 to TRBJ2-5; D is unclear. Trimming cost V 3 bases and J 0 bases, with 5 bases left between them. The CDR3 is made up of 13 amino acids. CDR1 and CDR2 from the germline V gene are LGHNT and FRNRAP. The chain's CDR3 is CASGLGHQETQYF. In DNA form, the CDR3 reads TGTGCTAGTGGTTTAGGGCACCAAGAGACCCAGTACTTC.

This clone was detected a few times. This chain connects TRBV23-1 to TRBJ1-2, with TRBD1 matching over 7 bases. TRBV23-1 is identified as an open reading frame with a role that is uncertain. V lost 8 bases, J lost 0 bases, and 9 bases stayed unmatched. The CDR3 length is 15 residues. The CDR3 loop is CASPNRGGTNYGYTF. CDR3 coding DNA: TGCGCCAGCCCGAACAGGGGTGGTACTAACTATGGCTACACCTTC.

This clone came up a few times. V is TRBV12-5 and J is TRBJ1-1; unclear D gene. The germline V gene has CDR1 LGHNT and CDR2 FRNRAP. The CDR3 runs 12 residues. V lost 5 bases to trimming and J lost 2 bases, with 6 bases between them. The CDR3: CASGAGNTEAFF. DNA for the CDR3: TGTGCTAGTGGTGCAGGCAACACTGAAGCTTTCTTT.

This clone was seen only a few times. The chain has TRBV25-1 and TRBJ2-3; D call uncertain. The CDR3 runs 12 residues. The V end was cut by 5 bases, the J end by 1 base, with 4 bases between. Germline values: CDR1 MGHDK, CDR2 SYGVNS. The CDR3 DNA is TGTGCCAGCAGTAGGGGCACAGATACGCAGTATTTT. It translates to CASSRGTDTQYF.

The chain recombines TRBV6-6 with TRBJ2-1, with D hard to call. Trimming left V 6 bases short and J 4 bases short, with 7 bases between. Germline V gives CDR1 MNHNY, CDR2 SVGAGI (reference sequence). The CDR3 is 12 residues long. The chain's CDR3 is CASSPGYNEQFF. As DNA, the CDR3 is TGTGCCAGCAGCCCCGGATACAATGAGCAGTTCTTC.

This clone turned up a few times. This rearrangement joins TRBV14 to TRBJ2-3; a weak D match, TRBD2 (5 bases). Germline V gene data show CDR1 as SGHDN and CDR2 as FVKESK. With 4 bases removed from V and 0 bases from J, the gap between germline ends came to 14 bases. This CDR3 has 16 residues. The CDR3 reads CASSPLGLISTDTQYF. CDR3 nucleotides: TGTGCCAGCAGCCCACTCGGACTGATTAGCACAGATACGCAGTATTTT. The entire variable domain, with the rest obtained from reference TRBV14 and TRBJ2-3, is as follows: EAGVTQFPSHSVIEKGQTVTLRCDPISGHDNLYWYRRVMGKEIKFLLHFVKESKQDESGMPNNRFLAERTGGTYSTLKVQPAELEDSGVYFCASSPLGLISTDTQYFGPGTRLTVL.

The chain uses TRBV30 and TRBJ2-5; D call uncertain. This CDR3 has 11 residues. The V and J ends lost 2 bases and 4 bases respectively, with 5 bases between them. Germline values: CDR1 GTSNPN, CDR2 SVGIG (reference sequence). Here the CDR3 reads CAWSFGETQYF. The CDR3 region has the DNA TGTGCCTGGAGTTTCGGAGAGACCCAGTACTTC.

The chain uses TRBV5-1 and TRBJ2-3; maybe TRBD2 (6 bases). Germline loops: CDR1 SGHRS, CDR2 YFSETQ. The CDR3 consists of 14 residues. The ends were cut back, 4 bases at V and 6 bases at J, with 15 bases in the middle. CDR3 sequence reads: CASSPGTPGDTQYF. The CDR3 DNA reads as TGCGCCAGCAGCCCAGGGACTCCCGGGGATACGCAGTATTTT.

This clone was detected only a few times. This CDR3 is CSARQGHEQYF. The DNA for the CDR3 is TGCAGTGCTAGACAGGGGCACGAGCAGTACTTC. The chain uses TRBV20-1 and TRBJ2-5; weak D call: TRBD1 (6 bases). The J call may be in error: the DNA end matches TRBJ2-7 better. The CDR3 sequence is 11 residues long. The germline V gene encodes CDR1 DFQATT and CDR2 SNEGSKA (reference sequence).

The chain carries TRBV6-4 and TRBJ1-1; unclear D gene. The CDR3 consists of 16 residues. The ends were cut back, 7 bases at V and 1 base at J, with 19 bases in the middle. The germline gives CDR1 MRHNA, CDR2 SNTAGT. CDR3 in amino acids: CASIHNHRVGNTEAFF. CDR3 coding DNA: TGTGCCAGCATCCACAACCATCGGGTGGGGAACACTGAAGCTTTCTTT.

The rearrangement uses TRBV5-4 and TRBJ2-6; no reliable D call. Per germline, CDR1 SGHNT and CDR2 YYREEE (reference sequence). Trimming cost V 4 bases and J 0 bases, with 14 bases left between them. The CDR3 length is 17 residues. This chain's CDR3 is CASSPGPMSSGANVLTF. Written as DNA, the CDR3 is TGTGCCAGCAGCCCTGGACCCATGAGCTCTGGGGCCAACGTCCTGACTTTC.

The chain is built from TRBV7-9 and TRBJ2-5, with D unclear. CDR1 is SEHNR and CDR2 is FQNEAQ in the germline V gene (reference sequence). Trimming pared 5 bases from V and 5 bases from J, leaving 12 bases between. The CDR3 sequence is 13 residues long. Here the CDR3 reads CASSLSQGETQYF. The CDR3 region has the DNA TGTGCCAGCAGCCTCAGCCAAGGGGAGACCCAGTACTTC.

This clone was seen a few times. The J gene is TRBJ2-5, the V gene TRBV29-1; 12 bases are a match to TRBD2. Per the germline V gene, CDR1 is SQVTM and CDR2 is ANQGSEA. Unmatched junction bases numbered 2, after V lost 4 bases and J lost 2 bases. This CDR3 is 14 amino acids long. This chain's CDR3 is CSVAGLAGQETQYF. The CDR3 coding sequence is TGCAGCGTTGCCGGACTAGCGGGGCAAGAGACCCAGTACTTC.

The chain is built from TRBV2 and TRBJ2-2; TRBD2 is a possible D gene (5 bases). V was clipped by 0 bases and J by 13 bases, with 18 bases between them. The CDR3 length is 15 residues. From germline, CDR1 is SNHLY and CDR2 FYNNEI. DNA for the CDR3: TGTGCCAGCAGTGAAGCCCCGGGATCCCCGAACGGGCTGTTTTTT. This gives the protein CASSEAPGSPNGLFF.

V gene TRBV27 combines with J gene TRBJ2-5; D perhaps matches TRBD1 (6 bases). The DNA end favors TRBJ2-7, so the J call may be wrong. Germline lookup yields CDR1 MNHEY and CDR2 SMNVEV (reference sequence). CDR3 length equals 15 residues. The CDR3 region is CASSFRQGGPYEQYF. DNA for the CDR3: TGTGCCAGCAGTTTTCGCCAAGGGGGACCCTACGAGCAGTACTTC.

Remarks on this clone: An end of the junction differs from the germline gene, which may be a read error. This chain links TRBV23-1 with TRBJ1-5; a weak D match, TRBD1 (6 bases). TRBV23-1 is assigned to the ORF class and has an uncertain function. The CDR3 contains 9 residues. The chain's CDR3 is CASAGGAYF. The CDR3 DNA follows: TGCGCCAGCGCCGGGGGGGCGTATTTT.

The rearrangement uses TRBV20-1 and TRBJ2-3; weak D call: TRBD2 (6 bases). Germline assignment: CDR1 DFQATT and CDR2 SNEGSKA (reference sequence). CDR3 size: 11 residues. V gave up 5 bases and J gave up 8 bases, with 11 bases separating them. CDR3 region: CSAGGRGTQYF. For the CDR3, the DNA is TGCAGTGCTGGGGGGAGAGGTACGCAGTATTTT.

The rearrangement links TRBV30 to TRBJ2-1; D call uncertain. Germline CDR1 is GTSNPN and CDR2 is SVGIG (reference sequence). The CDR3 consists of 13 residues. Trimming pared 2 bases from V and 6 bases from J, leaving 11 bases between. In nucleotides, the CDR3 is TGTGCCTGGAGTCCCCGACTGCTCAATGAGCAGTTCTTC. Amino acid sequence: CAWSPRLLNEQFF.

This clone was counted between two and nine times. The rearrangement uses TRBV7-2 and TRBJ2-5, with D tentatively TRBD1 or TRBD2 (5 bases each). Germline V CDR1 and CDR2: SGHTA, FQGNSA. Trimming pared 5 bases from V and 2 bases from J, leaving 9 bases between. The CDR3 sequence is 13 residues long. For the CDR3, the DNA is TGTGCCAGCAGCCGGGACCTTCAAGAGACCCAGTACTTC. Translating it yields CASSRDLQETQYF.

V gene TRBV27 combines with J gene TRBJ1-2; D perhaps matches TRBD1 (5 bases). Germline V gene sequence: CDR1 MNHEY, CDR2 SMNVEV (reference sequence). V was clipped by 3 bases and J by 4 bases, with 12 bases between them. There are 14 residues in the CDR3. Written as DNA, the CDR3 is TGTGCCAGCAGTTTGGGGGGATTGCCCTATGGCTACACCTTC. Protein: CASSLGGLPYGYTF.

This chain connects TRBV2 to TRBJ1-6, with 9 positions matching TRBD1. In germline, CDR1 is SNHLY, CDR2 FYNNEI. V lost 3 bases and J lost 7; bases outside the gene matches: 7. There are 16 residues in the CDR3. CDR3 amino acids: CASSDWDRVTNSPLHF. The CDR3 coding sequence is TGTGCCAGCAGTGACTGGGACAGGGTGACGAATTCACCCCTCCACTTT. The whole variable domain, filled in from reference TRBV2 and TRBJ1-6, reads EPEVTQTPSHQVTQMGQEVILRCVPISNHLYFYWYRQILGQKVEFLVSFYNNEISEKSEIFDDQFSVERPDGSNFTLKIRSTKLEDSAMYFCASSDWDRVTNSPLHFGNGTRLTVT.

The V gene is TRBV7-9, the J gene TRBJ1-6, with 7 bases identical to TRBD1. Germline V lookup: CDR1 SEHNR, CDR2 FQNEAQ (reference sequence). There are 17 residues in the CDR3. V dropped 2 bases and J dropped 14; count of bases not matched to a gene: 18. The CDR3 DNA reads TGTGCCAGCAGCTTAATGGGACAGTCAATTCACCCCTCAACCCTCCACTTT. Translating gives CASSLMGQSIHPSTLHF.

V gene TRBV7-3 combines with J gene TRBJ2-5; TRBD1 matches 9 bases. Germline-derived CDR1 and CDR2 are SGHTA and FQGTGA. There are 16 residues in the CDR3. V lost 1 base to trimming and J lost 3 bases; unmatched junction nucleotides: 6. CDR3 bases: TGTGCCAGCAGCTTAAAGGGACAGGGAGGCAAAGAGACCCAGTACTTC. Translating it yields CASSLKGQGGKETQYF.

The rearrangement joins TRBV5-1 to TRBJ2-5; tentatively, D is TRBD1 (5 bases). Trimming cost V 2 bases and J 2 bases, with 13 bases left between them. The CDR3 is 15 amino acids. CDR1 and CDR2 (germline): SGHRS, YFSETQ. CDR3: CASSFSGRGQETQYF. CDR3 DNA: TGCGCCAGCAGCTTCTCCGGAAGGGGACAAGAGACCCAGTACTTC.

V is TRBV28 and J is TRBJ1-6; D is uncertain. CDR1 and CDR2 (germline): MDHEN, SYDVKM. Trimming removed 6 bases from V and 7 bases from J, with 13 bases in between. There are 14 residues in the CDR3. As DNA, the CDR3 is TGTGCCAGCAGGCAGAAGTCCACCAATTCACCCCTCCACTTT. Protein sequence: CASRQKSTNSPLHF.

In its sample, this clone was seen a few times. The chain uses TRBV7-9 and TRBJ2-3; 8 bases align to TRBD2. The CDR3 runs 15 residues. In germline, CDR1 is SEHNR, CDR2 FQNEAQ (reference sequence). V lost 3 bases, J lost 0 bases, and 2 bases stayed unmatched. The CDR3 loop reads CASSFGGGSTDTQYF. The CDR3 coding sequence is TGTGCCAGCAGCTTTGGCGGGGGGAGCACAGATACGCAGTATTTT.

This clone was observed a few times. The rearrangement joins TRBV29-1 to TRBJ2-1; 10 positions match TRBD2. The germline CDR1 and CDR2 sequences are SQVTM and ANQGSEA. The J segment lost 9 bases and the V segment lost 6 bases, leaving 5 bases of the junction unmatched. This CDR3 is built from 12 residues. For the CDR3, the DNA is TGCAGCGTAAGCGGGGGGGATGGTGAGCAGTTCTTC. Amino acids: CSVSGGDGEQFF.

This chain links TRBV7-2 with TRBJ1-5, with D perhaps matching TRBD1 (5 bases). The V and J ends lost 5 bases and 1 base respectively, with 9 bases between them. CDR3 length equals 14 residues. In germline, CDR1 is SGHTA, CDR2 FQGNSA. The CDR3 is CASSQTASNQPQHF. CDR3 sequence (DNA): TGTGCCAGCAGCCAGACAGCGAGCAATCAGCCCCAGCATTTT.